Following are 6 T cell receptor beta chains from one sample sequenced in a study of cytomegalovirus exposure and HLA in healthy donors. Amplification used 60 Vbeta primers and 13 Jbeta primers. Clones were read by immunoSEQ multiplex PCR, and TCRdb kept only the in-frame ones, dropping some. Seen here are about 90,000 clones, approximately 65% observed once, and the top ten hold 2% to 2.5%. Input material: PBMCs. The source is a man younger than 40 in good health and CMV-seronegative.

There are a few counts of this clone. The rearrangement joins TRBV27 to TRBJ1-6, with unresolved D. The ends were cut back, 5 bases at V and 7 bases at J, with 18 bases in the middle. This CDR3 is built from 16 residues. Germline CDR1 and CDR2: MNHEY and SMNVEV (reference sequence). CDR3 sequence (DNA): TGTGCCAGCAGTCCTATCCTAGGATCTCTGAATTCACCCCTCCACTTT. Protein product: CASSPILGSLNSPLHF.

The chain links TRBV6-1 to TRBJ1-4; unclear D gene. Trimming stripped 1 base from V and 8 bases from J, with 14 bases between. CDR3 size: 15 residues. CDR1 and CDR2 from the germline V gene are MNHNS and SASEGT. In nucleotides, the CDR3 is TGTGCCAGCAGTGAAGTGCCGCGGCAGCGGGAAAAACTGTTTTTT. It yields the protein CASSEVPRQREKLFF.

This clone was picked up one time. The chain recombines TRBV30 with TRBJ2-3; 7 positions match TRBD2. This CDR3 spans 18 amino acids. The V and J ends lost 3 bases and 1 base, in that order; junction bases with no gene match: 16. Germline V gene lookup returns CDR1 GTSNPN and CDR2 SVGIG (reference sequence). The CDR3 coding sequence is TGTGCCTGGAGCCCTTGGGCGGGAGATGATGGACGCACAGATACGCAGTATTTT. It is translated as CAWSPWAGDDGRTDTQYF.

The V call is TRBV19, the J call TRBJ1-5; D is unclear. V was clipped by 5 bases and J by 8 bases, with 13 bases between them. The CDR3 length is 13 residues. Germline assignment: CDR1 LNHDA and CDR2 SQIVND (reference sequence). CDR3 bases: TGTGCCAGTAGTGTTCTTGCGAGGGAGCCCCAGCATTTT. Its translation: CASSVLAREPQHF.

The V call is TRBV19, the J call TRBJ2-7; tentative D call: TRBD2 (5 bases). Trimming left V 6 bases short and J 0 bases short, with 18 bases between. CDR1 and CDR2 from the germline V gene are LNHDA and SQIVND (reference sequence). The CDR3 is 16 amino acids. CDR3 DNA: TGTGCCAGTAGAGAAGATTCCGGGGAAAGCTCCTACGAGCAGTACTTC. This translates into CASREDSGESSYEQYF. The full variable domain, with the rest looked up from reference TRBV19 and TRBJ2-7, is DGGITQSPKYLFRKEGQNVTLSCEQNLNHDAMYWYRQDPGQGLRLIYYSQIVNDFQKGDIAEGYSVSREKKESFPLTVTSAQKNPTAFYLCASREDSGESSYEQYFGPGTRLTVT.

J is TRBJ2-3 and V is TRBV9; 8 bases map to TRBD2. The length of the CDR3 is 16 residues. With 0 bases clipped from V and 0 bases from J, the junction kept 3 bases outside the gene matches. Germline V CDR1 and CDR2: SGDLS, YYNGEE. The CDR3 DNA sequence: TGTGCCAGCAGCGTAGCCAGCGGGAGCAGCACAGATACGCAGTATTTT. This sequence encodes CASSVASGSSTDTQYF.